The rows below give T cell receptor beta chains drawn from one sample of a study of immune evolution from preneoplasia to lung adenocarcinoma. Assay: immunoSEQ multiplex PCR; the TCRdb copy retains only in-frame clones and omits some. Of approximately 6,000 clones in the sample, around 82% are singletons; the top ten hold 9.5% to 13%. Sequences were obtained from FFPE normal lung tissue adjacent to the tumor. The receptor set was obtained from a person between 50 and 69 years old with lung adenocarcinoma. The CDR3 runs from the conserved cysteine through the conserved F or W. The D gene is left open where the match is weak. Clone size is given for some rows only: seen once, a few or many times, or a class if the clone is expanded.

cdr3_nt: TGCGCCAGCAGCCAATACCCTAGCGGGGAGGGCCAATACGAGCAGTACTTC; cdr3_aa: CASSQYPSGEGQYEQYF; v_call: TRBV4-1; j_call: TRBJ2-7; d_call: TRBD2; clone_size: -
cdr3_nt: TGCAGCGTGGCCGGGACTAGCGGGAGAGGGACAGATACGCAGTATTTT; cdr3_aa: CSVAGTSGRGTDTQYF; v_call: TRBV29-1; j_call: TRBJ2-3; d_call: TRBD2; clone_size: -
cdr3_nt: TGTGCCTGGAGTGCCAAACAGGGAGAGGCTGGAAACACCATATATTTT; cdr3_aa: CAWSAKQGEAGNTIYF; v_call: TRBV30; j_call: TRBJ1-3; d_call: -; clone_size: -
cdr3_nt: TGTGCCAGCAGCTTAGTACTAGCGGGAGCCGAGCAGTACTTC; cdr3_aa: CASSLVLAGAEQYF; v_call: TRBV11-3; j_call: TRBJ2-7; d_call: TRBD2; clone_size: -
cdr3_nt: TGTGCCAGTAGTCCGACAGGGTTTGTCTCTGGCTACACCTTC; cdr3_aa: CASSPTGFVSGYTF; v_call: TRBV19; j_call: TRBJ1-2; d_call: TRBD1; clone_size: -
cdr3_nt: TGTGCCAGCAGCTTGGAACAGGGGGCAGGGGGAGGCCGGCGGCAGCCCCAGCATTTT; cdr3_aa: CASSLEQGAGGGRRQPQHF; v_call: TRBV5-8; j_call: TRBJ1-5; d_call: TRBD1; clone_size: once
cdr3_nt: TGTGCCAGCAGCTTGGTGGCCTCCAATCAGCCCCAGCATTTT; cdr3_aa: CASSLVASNQPQHF; v_call: TRBV7-8; j_call: TRBJ1-5; d_call: -; clone_size: -
cdr3_nt: TGTGCCAGCAGTTTGGGGGCAGTTAACACAGATACGCAGTATTTT; cdr3_aa: CASSLGAVNTDTQYF; v_call: TRBV28; j_call: TRBJ2-3; d_call: -; clone_size: -
cdr3_nt: TGTGCCAGCTCACCGACAGGGGATAGCAATCAGCCCCAGCATTTT; cdr3_aa: CASSPTGDSNQPQHF; v_call: TRBV18; j_call: TRBJ1-5; d_call: TRBD1; clone_size: -
cdr3_nt: TGCGCCAGCAGCTTGTACTGGGCTAGCGGGAGTCCCTACAATGAGCAGTTCTTC; cdr3_aa: CASSLYWASGSPYNEQFF; v_call: TRBV5-1; j_call: TRBJ2-1; d_call: TRBD2; clone_size: -
cdr3_nt: TGCAGCGTTGAATTGGTGGAGGGGACTGAAGCTTTCTTT; cdr3_aa: CSVELVEGTEAFF; v_call: TRBV29-1; j_call: TRBJ1-1; d_call: -; clone_size: -
cdr3_nt: TGTGCCAGCAGCTCGGAATTACGGTTAGCGGGTTCCTACGAGCAGTACTTC; cdr3_aa: CASSSELRLAGSYEQYF; v_call: TRBV7-9; j_call: TRBJ2-7; d_call: TRBD2; clone_size: -
cdr3_nt: TGTGCCAGCACCTACTCACAGGGGGGGAACACTGAAGCTTTCTTT; cdr3_aa: CASTYSQGGNTEAFF; v_call: TRBV27; j_call: TRBJ1-1; d_call: TRBD1; clone_size: -
cdr3_nt: TGTGCCAGCAGCGCCGGAGGAGGAACAGATACGCAGTATTTT; cdr3_aa: CASSAGGGTDTQYF; v_call: TRBV11-3; j_call: TRBJ2-3; d_call: -; clone_size: once
cdr3_nt: TGTGCCAGCAGCTTGGGAGGAGCCGGGACAGGGAACCAGCCCCAGCATTTT; cdr3_aa: CASSLGGAGTGNQPQHF; v_call: TRBV5-6; j_call: TRBJ1-5; d_call: TRBD1; clone_size: -
cdr3_nt: TGTGCCAGCAGTTCTAGCGACAGGCGCAATGAGCAGTTCTTC; cdr3_aa: CASSSSDRRNEQFF; v_call: TRBV7-9; j_call: TRBJ2-1; d_call: -; clone_size: -
cdr3_nt: TGTGCCAGCAGCTACAGGGTCGTCAACGAGCAGTACTTC; cdr3_aa: CASSYRVVNEQYF; v_call: TRBV5-8; j_call: TRBJ2-7; d_call: -; clone_size: -
cdr3_nt: TGCGCCAGCAGCTTGGGGGCCACAGCTAACTATGGCTACACCTTC; cdr3_aa: CASSLGATANYGYTF; v_call: TRBV5-1; j_call: TRBJ1-2; d_call: -; clone_size: -
cdr3_nt: TGCAGTCGGACGCCCCGGACTTTCTTT; cdr3_aa: CSRTPRTFF; v_call: TRBV20-1; j_call: TRBJ1-1; d_call: -; clone_size: few
cdr3_nt: TGCAGCGTTGAGCAGGTGGGGGAGAGGAACACTGAAGCTTTCTTT; cdr3_aa: CSVEQVGERNTEAFF; v_call: TRBV29-1; j_call: TRBJ1-1; d_call: -; clone_size: -
cdr3_nt: TGTGCCAGCAGCTTAGTGGACAGCGGTTATTGGGAGCAGTACTTC; cdr3_aa: CASSLVDSGYWEQYF; v_call: TRBV7-9; j_call: TRBJ2-7; d_call: -; clone_size: -
cdr3_nt: TGTGCCAGCAGGGACCCTAATGAGCAGTTCTTC; cdr3_aa: CASRDPNEQFF; v_call: TRBV6-4; j_call: TRBJ2-1; d_call: -; clone_size: -
cdr3_nt: TGCAGCGTTTGGACCGACTCTGGAAACACCATATATTTT; cdr3_aa: CSVWTDSGNTIYF; v_call: TRBV29-1; j_call: TRBJ1-3; d_call: -; clone_size: -
cdr3_nt: TGTGCCAGCAGTTACTCCGTCACAGGGTCCTACGAGCAGTACTTC; cdr3_aa: CASSYSVTGSYEQYF; v_call: TRBV6-5; j_call: TRBJ2-7; d_call: -; clone_size: -
cdr3_nt: TGCGCCAGCAGCCAAGACAGGGGGAAGTTCTTT; cdr3_aa: CASSQDRGKFF; v_call: TRBV4-1; j_call: TRBJ1-1; d_call: TRBD1; clone_size: few
cdr3_nt: TGTGCCAGCAGCTTAGGGGCTATCAATGAGCAGTTCTTC; cdr3_aa: CASSLGAINEQFF; v_call: TRBV11-2; j_call: TRBJ2-1; d_call: -; clone_size: -
cdr3_nt: TGCGCCACCAACGCCGGGAGTACCGGCTACAATGAGCAGTTCTTC; cdr3_aa: CATNAGSTGYNEQFF; v_call: TRBV5-1; j_call: TRBJ2-1; d_call: -; clone_size: -
cdr3_nt: TGTGCCAGCAGCTTAGACAGAGGATATGGCTACACCTTC; cdr3_aa: CASSLDRGYGYTF; v_call: TRBV7-8; j_call: TRBJ1-2; d_call: -; clone_size: few
cdr3_nt: TGTGCCAGCAGCTTGAACAGTCAAGATACGCAGTATTTT; cdr3_aa: CASSLNSQDTQYF; v_call: TRBV5-4; j_call: TRBJ2-3; d_call: -; clone_size: few
cdr3_nt: TGTGCCAGTAGTATAGCGGAGGGCTACACCTTC; cdr3_aa: CASSIAEGYTF; v_call: TRBV19; j_call: TRBJ1-2; d_call: -; clone_size: -
cdr3_nt: TGTGCCTGGAGTGGGACTAGCTCCAGGGGCACCGGGGAGCTGTTTTTT; cdr3_aa: CAWSGTSSRGTGELFF; v_call: TRBV30; j_call: TRBJ2-2; d_call: TRBD2; clone_size: few
cdr3_nt: TGCGCCAGCAGCTTGGACAGGGGCACTGAAGCTTTCTTT; cdr3_aa: CASSLDRGTEAFF; v_call: TRBV5-1; j_call: TRBJ1-1; d_call: TRBD1; clone_size: -
cdr3_nt: TGTGCCAGCAGCCTACTTGTGAACACTGAAGCTTTCTTT; cdr3_aa: CASSLLVNTEAFF; v_call: TRBV7-3; j_call: TRBJ1-1; d_call: -; clone_size: -
cdr3_nt: TGTGCCAGCAGCGTGAAGGCGGGAGCCCCGGGAGATACGCAGTATTTT; cdr3_aa: CASSVKAGAPGDTQYF; v_call: TRBV9; j_call: TRBJ2-3; d_call: TRBD2; clone_size: -
cdr3_nt: TGTGCCTGGGACTCTGGGGCCAACGTCCTGACTTTC; cdr3_aa: CAWDSGANVLTF; v_call: TRBV30; j_call: TRBJ2-6; d_call: -; clone_size: -
cdr3_nt: TGTGCCAGCAGCCCGGGACAGGGAGCCTATGGCTACACCTTC; cdr3_aa: CASSPGQGAYGYTF; v_call: TRBV9; j_call: TRBJ1-2; d_call: TRBD1; clone_size: -
cdr3_nt: TGTGCCATCAGTGAGGACTCTGGAAACACCATATATTTT; cdr3_aa: CAISEDSGNTIYF; v_call: TRBV10-3; j_call: TRBJ1-3; d_call: -; clone_size: -
cdr3_nt: TGTGCCAGCAGCCAAGCACAGGGGAGTGACACTGAAGCTTTCTTT; cdr3_aa: CASSQAQGSDTEAFF; v_call: TRBV4-2; j_call: TRBJ1-1; d_call: TRBD1; clone_size: once
cdr3_nt: TGTGCCAGCAGTGAAGCCAGGGGACAGAGCACAGATACGCAGTATTTT; cdr3_aa: CASSEARGQSTDTQYF; v_call: TRBV6-1; j_call: TRBJ2-3; d_call: TRBD1; clone_size: -
cdr3_nt: TGTGCCTGGAGTACTACCCCGGGACTAGCGGGGGGCACAGATACGCAGTATTTT; cdr3_aa: CAWSTTPGLAGGTDTQYF; v_call: TRBV30; j_call: TRBJ2-3; d_call: TRBD2; clone_size: -
cdr3_nt: TGTGCCAGCAGTGAAGAATCGGGACCACATTACGAGCAGTACTTC; cdr3_aa: CASSEESGPHYEQYF; v_call: TRBV2; j_call: TRBJ2-7; d_call: -; clone_size: -
cdr3_nt: TGTGCCAGCTTGGATCTACTGAACACTGAAGCTTTCTTT; cdr3_aa: CASLDLLNTEAFF; v_call: TRBV7-9; j_call: TRBJ1-1; d_call: -; clone_size: -